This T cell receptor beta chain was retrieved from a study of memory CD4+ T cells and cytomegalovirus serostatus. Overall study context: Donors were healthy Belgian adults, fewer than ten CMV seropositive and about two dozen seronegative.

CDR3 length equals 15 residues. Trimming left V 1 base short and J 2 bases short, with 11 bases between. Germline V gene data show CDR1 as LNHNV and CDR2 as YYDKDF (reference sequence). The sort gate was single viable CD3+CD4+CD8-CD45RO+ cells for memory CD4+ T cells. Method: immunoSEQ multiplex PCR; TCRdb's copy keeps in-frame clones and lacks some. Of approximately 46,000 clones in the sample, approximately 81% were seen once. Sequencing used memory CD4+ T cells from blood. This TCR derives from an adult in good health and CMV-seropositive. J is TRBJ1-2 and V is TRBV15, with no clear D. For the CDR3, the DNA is TGTGCCACCAGCAGAGGCCGGGCCTCGAACTATGGCTACACCTTC. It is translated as CATSRGRASNYGYTF.